This T cell receptor (beta chain) appears in the sequencing data of a study of patients and donors after allogeneic stem cell transplantation. Each CDR3 protein gets one entry after TCRdb re-called the RT-PCR reads with MiXCR. Seen here are some 960,000 distinct CDR3 sequences, more than 15% observed once, and the top ten hold 5% to 7.5%. The CDR3 contains 13 residues. V was clipped by 1 base and J by 4 bases, with 6 bases between them. Per germline, CDR1 MGHRA and CDR2 YSYEKL. The gene calls are TRBV4-1 and TRBJ2-3; D not resolved. The clonotype was recovered from a human donor who was either an allogeneic HSCT recipient or a stem cell or donor lymphocyte infusion donor (not recorded which). It is not recorded whose cells these are; they may come from a transplant donor. The sequenced sample was blood, either unsorted or a sorted T cell fraction (not recorded which). The DNA for the CDR3 is TGCGCCAGCAGCCAAGTAAGGGCAGATACGCAGTATTTT. This translates into CASSQVRADTQYF.